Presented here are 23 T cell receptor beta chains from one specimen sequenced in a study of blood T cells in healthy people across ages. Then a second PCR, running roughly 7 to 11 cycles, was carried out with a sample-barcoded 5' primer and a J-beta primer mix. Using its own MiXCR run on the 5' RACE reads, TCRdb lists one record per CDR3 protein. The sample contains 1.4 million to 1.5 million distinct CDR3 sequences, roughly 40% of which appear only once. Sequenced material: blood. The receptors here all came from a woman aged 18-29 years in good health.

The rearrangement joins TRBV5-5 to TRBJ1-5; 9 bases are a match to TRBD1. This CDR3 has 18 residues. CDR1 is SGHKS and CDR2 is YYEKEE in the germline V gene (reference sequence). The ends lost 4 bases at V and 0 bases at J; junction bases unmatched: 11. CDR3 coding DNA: TGTGCCAGCAGCCAGAGGGTAAGGACAGGGGATAGCAATCAGCCCCAGCATTTT. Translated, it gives CASSQRVRTGDSNQPQHF.

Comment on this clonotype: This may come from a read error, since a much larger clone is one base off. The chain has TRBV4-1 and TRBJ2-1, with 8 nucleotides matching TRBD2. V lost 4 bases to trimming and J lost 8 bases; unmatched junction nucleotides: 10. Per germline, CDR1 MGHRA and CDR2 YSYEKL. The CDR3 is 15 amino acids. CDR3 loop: CASSLGRAGVDEQFF. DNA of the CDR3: TGCGCCAGCAGCCTCGGACGAGCGGGAGTCGATGAGCAGTTCTTC.

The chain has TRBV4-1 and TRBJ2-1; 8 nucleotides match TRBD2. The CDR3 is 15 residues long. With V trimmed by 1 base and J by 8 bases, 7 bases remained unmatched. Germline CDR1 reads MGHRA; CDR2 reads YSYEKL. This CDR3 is CASSQGQREIYEQFF. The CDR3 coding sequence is TGCGCCAGCAGCCAAGGGCAGCGGGAGATCTATGAGCAGTTCTTC.

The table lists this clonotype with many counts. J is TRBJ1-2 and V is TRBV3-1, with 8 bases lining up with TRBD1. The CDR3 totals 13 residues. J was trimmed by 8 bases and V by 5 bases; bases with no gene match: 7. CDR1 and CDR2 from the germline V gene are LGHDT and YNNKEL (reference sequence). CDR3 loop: CASSLDRVGGYTF. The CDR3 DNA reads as TGTGCCAGCAGCTTGGACAGGGTCGGGGGCTACACCTTC.

DNA of the CDR3: TGCAGTGCTATGAACCTAGCGGGAGGGGCCAGCTCCTACAATGAGCAGTTCTTC. Translating it yields CSAMNLAGGASSYNEQFF. V gene TRBV20-1 combines with J gene TRBJ2-1; TRBD2 matches 12 bases. Germline CDR1 reads DFQATT; CDR2 reads SNEGSKA (reference sequence). With 4 bases clipped from V and 0 bases from J, the junction kept 10 bases outside the gene matches. There are 18 residues in the CDR3.

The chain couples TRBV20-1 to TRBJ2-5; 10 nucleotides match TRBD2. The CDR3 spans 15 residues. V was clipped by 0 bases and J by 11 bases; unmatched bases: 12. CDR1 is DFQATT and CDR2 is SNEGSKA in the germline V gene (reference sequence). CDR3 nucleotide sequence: TGCAGTGCTAGAGATCTAGCGGGAGCGGGCAATGAGCAGTACTTC. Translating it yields CSARDLAGAGNEQYF.

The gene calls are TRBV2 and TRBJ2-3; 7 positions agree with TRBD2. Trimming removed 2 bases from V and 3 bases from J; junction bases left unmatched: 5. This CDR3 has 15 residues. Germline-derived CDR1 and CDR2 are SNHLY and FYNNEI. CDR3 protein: CASSEIAGETDTQYF. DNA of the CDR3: TGTGCCAGCAGTGAAATTGCGGGAGAAACAGATACGCAGTATTTT.

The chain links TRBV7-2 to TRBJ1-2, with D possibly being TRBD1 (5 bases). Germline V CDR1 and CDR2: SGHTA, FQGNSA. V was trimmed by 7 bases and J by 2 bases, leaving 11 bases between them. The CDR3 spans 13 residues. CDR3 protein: CASTEQVNYGYTF. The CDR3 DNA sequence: TGTGCCAGCACCGAACAGGTGAACTATGGCTACACCTTC.

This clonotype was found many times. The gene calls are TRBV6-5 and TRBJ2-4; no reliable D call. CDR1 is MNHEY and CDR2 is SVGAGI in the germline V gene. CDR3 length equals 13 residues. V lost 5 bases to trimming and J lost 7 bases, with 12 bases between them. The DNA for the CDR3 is TGTGCCAGCAGTCGATCCTCGAGGAACATTCAGTACTTC. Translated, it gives CASSRSSRNIQYF.

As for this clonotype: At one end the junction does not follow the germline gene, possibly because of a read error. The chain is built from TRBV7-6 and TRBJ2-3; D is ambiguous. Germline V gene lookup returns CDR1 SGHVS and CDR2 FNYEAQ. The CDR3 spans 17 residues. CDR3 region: CTSSLAGVLNGADTQYF. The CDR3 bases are TGTACCAGCAGCTTAGCAGGTGTCCTCAATGGGGCAGATACGCAGTATTTT.

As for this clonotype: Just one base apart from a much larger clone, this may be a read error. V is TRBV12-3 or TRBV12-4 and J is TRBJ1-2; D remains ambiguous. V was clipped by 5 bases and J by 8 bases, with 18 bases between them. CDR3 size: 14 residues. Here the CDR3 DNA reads TGTGCCAGCAGTGCCCGGGAGGGAGGAATCGGCTACACCTTC. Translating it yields CASSAREGGIGYTF.

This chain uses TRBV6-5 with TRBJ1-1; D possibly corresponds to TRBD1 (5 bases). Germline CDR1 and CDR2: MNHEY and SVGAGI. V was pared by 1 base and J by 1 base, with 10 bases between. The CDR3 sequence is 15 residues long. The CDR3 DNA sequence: TGTGCCAGCAGTTACTTCGGGACGGGGAACACTGAAGCTTTCTTT. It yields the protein CASSYFGTGNTEAFF.

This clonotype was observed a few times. The CDR3 DNA reads TGCAGTGCTGGTGGGGACAGGGGGCTTGAGACCCAGTACTTC. The encoded protein is CSAGGDRGLETQYF. The rearrangement links TRBV20-1 to TRBJ2-5; 12 bases fit TRBD1. V shed 5 bases, J shed 5 bases, and the junction held 6 bases outside the gene matches. The CDR3 consists of 14 residues. Germline V gene sequence: CDR1 DFQATT, CDR2 SNEGSKA (reference sequence).

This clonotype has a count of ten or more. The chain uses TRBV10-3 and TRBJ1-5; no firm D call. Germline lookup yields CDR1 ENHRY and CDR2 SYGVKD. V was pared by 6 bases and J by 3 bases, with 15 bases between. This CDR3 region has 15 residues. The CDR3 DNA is TGTGCCATCAGACCCGCCGAGGTCCCCAATCAGCCCCAGCATTTT. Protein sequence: CAIRPAEVPNQPQHF.

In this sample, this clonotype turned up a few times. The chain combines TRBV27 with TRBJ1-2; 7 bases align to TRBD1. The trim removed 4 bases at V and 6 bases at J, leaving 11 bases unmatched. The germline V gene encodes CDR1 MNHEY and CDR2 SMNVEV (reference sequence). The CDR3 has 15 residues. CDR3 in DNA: TGTGCCAGCAGTTCACCCTACAGGGGTGAAGATGGCTACACCTTC. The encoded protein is CASSSPYRGEDGYTF.

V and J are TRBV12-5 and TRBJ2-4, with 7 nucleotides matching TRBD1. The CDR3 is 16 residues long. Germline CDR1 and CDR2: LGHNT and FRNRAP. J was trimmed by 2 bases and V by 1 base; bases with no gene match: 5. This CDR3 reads CASGLATTGTKNIQYF. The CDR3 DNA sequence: TGTGCTAGTGGTTTGGCAACGACAGGGACCAAAAACATTCAGTACTTC.

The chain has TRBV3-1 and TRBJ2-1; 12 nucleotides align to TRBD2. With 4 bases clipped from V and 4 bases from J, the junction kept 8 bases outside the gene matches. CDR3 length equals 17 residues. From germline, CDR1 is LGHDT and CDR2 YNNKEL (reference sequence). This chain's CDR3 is CASSPTQGTSGYNEQFF. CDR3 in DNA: TGTGCCAGCAGCCCAACCCAGGGGACTAGCGGGTACAATGAGCAGTTCTTC.

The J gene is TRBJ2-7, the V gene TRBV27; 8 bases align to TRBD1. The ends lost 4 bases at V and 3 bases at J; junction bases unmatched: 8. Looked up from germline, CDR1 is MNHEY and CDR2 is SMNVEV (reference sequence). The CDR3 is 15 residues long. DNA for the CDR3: TGTGCCAGCAGTTCACGGACAGGGTTGAACTACGAGCAGTACTTC. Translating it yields CASSSRTGLNYEQYF.

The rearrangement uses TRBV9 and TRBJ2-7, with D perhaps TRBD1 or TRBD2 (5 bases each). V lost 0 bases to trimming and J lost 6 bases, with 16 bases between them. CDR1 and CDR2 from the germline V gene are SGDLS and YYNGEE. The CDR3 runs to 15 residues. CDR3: CASSVGGSQYGEQYF. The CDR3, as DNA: TGTGCCAGCAGCGTAGGGGGGTCCCAGTACGGCGAGCAGTACTTC.

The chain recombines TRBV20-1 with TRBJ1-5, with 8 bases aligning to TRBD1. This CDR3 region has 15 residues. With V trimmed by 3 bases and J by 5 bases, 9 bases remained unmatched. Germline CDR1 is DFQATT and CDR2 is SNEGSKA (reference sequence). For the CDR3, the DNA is TGCAGTGCTAGCCCCGGACAGGGCTTTTATCAGCCCCAGCATTTT. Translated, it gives CSASPGQGFYQPQHF.

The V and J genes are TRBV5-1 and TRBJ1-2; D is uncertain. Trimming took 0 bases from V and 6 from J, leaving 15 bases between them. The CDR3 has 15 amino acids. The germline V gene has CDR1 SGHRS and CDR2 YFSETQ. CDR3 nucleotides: TGCGCCAGCAGCTTGGTATGGTCAGTGAAGGATGGCTACACCTTC. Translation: CASSLVWSVKDGYTF.

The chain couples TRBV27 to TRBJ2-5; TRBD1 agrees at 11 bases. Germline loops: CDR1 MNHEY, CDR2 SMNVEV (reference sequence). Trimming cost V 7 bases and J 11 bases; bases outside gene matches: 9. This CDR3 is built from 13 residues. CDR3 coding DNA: TGTGCCAGCACCCCGGGACAGGGGGGGGAGCAGTACTTC. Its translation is CASTPGQGGEQYF.

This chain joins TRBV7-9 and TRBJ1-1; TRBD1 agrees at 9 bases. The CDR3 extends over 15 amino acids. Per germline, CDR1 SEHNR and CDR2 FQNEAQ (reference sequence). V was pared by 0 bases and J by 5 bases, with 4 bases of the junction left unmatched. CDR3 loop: CASSLADRGETEAFF. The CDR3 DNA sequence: TGTGCCAGCAGCTTAGCGGACAGGGGAGAGACTGAAGCTTTCTTT.